What follows are 11 T cell receptor beta chains derived from one specimen sequenced in a study of tumor-infiltrating T cells and Merkel cell polyomavirus. Study as a whole: CD8+ T cells recognized the Merkel cell polyomavirus KLL epitope.

Every patient's tumor was robustly positive for Merkel cell polyomavirus Large T antigen on immunohistochemistry. Assay used: immunoSEQ multiplex PCR; TCRdb lists only in-frame clones, some missing. Of around 25,000 clones in the sample, 70% to 90% were seen once. Sequenced sample: lymph node tissue. The receptors come from a man between 50 and 59 years old with Merkel cell carcinoma.

This sequence joins TRBV28 and TRBJ2-7; possibly TRBD1 for D (6 bases). The V gene lost 3 bases and the J gene lost 2 bases, with 14 bases spanning the gap. The CDR3 consists of 15 residues. Per the germline V gene, CDR1 is MDHEN and CDR2 is SYDVKM. The CDR3: CASSFPRQVTYEQYF. The CDR3 nucleotides are TGTGCCAGCAGTTTCCCCAGACAGGTAACCTACGAGCAGTACTTC.

The sample holds one count of this clone. V usage is TRBV25-1 and J usage is TRBJ2-3; no definite D call. V lost 1 base and J 3 bases, leaving 8 bases between the germline ends. Germline lookup yields CDR1 MGHDK and CDR2 SYGVNS. CDR3 length: 14 residues. The CDR3 loop reads CASSESLATDTQYF. CDR3 DNA: TGTGCCAGCAGTGAATCACTCGCTACAGATACGCAGTATTTT.

The rearrangement joins TRBV4-3 to TRBJ1-2; TRBD1 is a possible D gene (5 bases). The CDR3 is 14 amino acids. V was clipped by 0 bases and J by 7 bases, with 12 bases between them. The germline CDR1 and CDR2 sequences are LGHNA and YSLEER. As DNA, the CDR3 is TGCGCCAGCAGCCAAGATGGTGCCGGGGGTGGCTACACCTTC. Translating gives CASSQDGAGGGYTF.

The chain carries TRBV5-4 and TRBJ2-2, with D perhaps TRBD2 (6 bases). Germline CDR1 SGHNT, CDR2 YYREEE (reference sequence). Trimming took 4 bases from V and 7 from J, leaving 14 bases between them. The CDR3 loop spans 14 amino acids. The CDR3 protein is CASSKSGEVGELFF. The CDR3 nucleotides read TGTGCCAGCAGCAAGTCGGGAGAGGTCGGGGAGCTGTTTTTT.

The rearrangement joins TRBV5-5 to TRBJ1-2, with D tentatively TRBD1 (5 bases). CDR3 size: 15 residues. Germline CDR1 reads SGHKS; CDR2 reads YYEKEE (reference sequence). The ends were cut back, 1 base at V and 8 bases at J, with 18 bases in the middle. CDR3 DNA: TGTGCCAGCAGCTTGTTGGATGCAGGGCCTAACGGCTACACCTTC. As protein: CASSLLDAGPNGYTF.

The chain employs TRBV18 and TRBJ1-6, with D unclear. The V end lost 0 bases, the J end lost 5 bases, and 11 bases lay between the germline ends. Germline V CDR1 and CDR2: KGHSH, LQKENI. The CDR3 has 16 amino acids. DNA of the CDR3: TGTGCCAGCTCACCACCTTCCCAGGCAAATAATTCACCCCTCCACTTT. Amino acid sequence: CASSPPSQANNSPLHF.

The J gene is TRBJ1-3, the V gene TRBV5-1, with 7 bases identical to TRBD1. Germline trimming cut 3 bases from V and 2 bases from J; bases unmatched to any gene: 8. The CDR3 is 16 residues long. From germline, CDR1 is SGHRS and CDR2 YFSETQ. The CDR3 DNA reads TGCGCCAGCAGCTCCCTTTCGACAGGGACTGGAAACACCATATATTTT. Protein product: CASSSLSTGTGNTIYF.

The chain links TRBV29-1 to TRBJ2-7; 7 positions match TRBD1. The V gene end was trimmed by 5 bases and the J gene end by 3 bases; junction bases not matched to a gene: 4. Germline V gives CDR1 SQVTM, CDR2 ANQGSEA. The CDR3 runs to 12 residues. CDR3 sequence reads: CSVLGQNYEQYF. DNA for the CDR3: TGCAGCGTTTTGGGACAGAACTACGAGCAGTACTTC.

The chain uses TRBV10-3 and TRBJ1-5; a weak D match, TRBD1 (6 bases). The CDR3 extends over 14 amino acids. The ends were cut back, 10 bases at V and 4 bases at J, with 17 bases in the middle. Germline V lookup: CDR1 ENHRY, CDR2 SYGVKD. CDR3 DNA: TGTGCCAGCCAGGATACAGGGACAAATCAGCCCCAGCATTTT. It specifies CASQDTGTNQPQHF.

The chain joins TRBV27 to TRBJ1-6; TRBD1 matches at 7 bases. V trimming: 4 bases; J trimming: 3 bases; junction bases outside the gene matches: 9. The germline gives CDR1 MNHEY, CDR2 SMNVEV (reference sequence). This CDR3 region has 17 residues. The CDR3 bases are TGTGCCAGCAGTTCGATAACCGGGACAGACTATAATTCACCCCTCCACTTT. Translated, it gives CASSSITGTDYNSPLHF.

V is TRBV7-8 and J is TRBJ1-2; tentatively, D is TRBD1 (5 bases). This CDR3 spans 13 amino acids. Germline values: CDR1 SGHVS, CDR2 FQNEAQ. Trimming left V 3 bases short and J 4 bases short, with 9 bases between. CDR3 in amino acids: CASSLGGGYGYTF. The CDR3 region has the DNA TGTGCCAGCAGCTTGGGGGGTGGCTATGGCTACACCTTC.